The 30 T cell receptor beta chains reported below all come from one sample, sequenced in a study of T cell repertoires in cytomegalovirus infection. For these receptors, no antigen is known. TCRdb fed the reads into MiXCR, producing one record per CDR3 protein. The table has about a million distinct CDR3 sequences, around 30% seen once. The source material was cultured CD8+ T cells from PBMCs, sampled from culture after CMV antigen stimulation. All receptors derive from a human donor in good health (CMV status not recorded). Some clones in this sample may be carry-over from other donors' samples.

This clonotype was observed a handful of times. The chain combines TRBV19 with TRBJ1-1; 8 nucleotides line up with TRBD1. The CDR3 length is 18 residues. Germline CDR1 LNHDA, CDR2 SQIVND (reference sequence). Trimming at V came to 7 bases and at J to 1 base, leaving 17 bases not matched to a gene. This CDR3 is CASKWSQDRVGPNTEAFF. CDR3 DNA sequence: TGTGCCAGTAAATGGTCCCAGGACAGGGTAGGCCCGAACACTGAAGCTTTCTTT.

This clonotype was observed a handful of times. The junction differs from germline at one of its ends, possibly a read error. This rearrangement joins TRBV7-3 to TRBJ1-1; tentatively, D is TRBD1 (5 bases). Germline CDR1 is SGHTA and CDR2 is FQGTGA. The CDR3 contains 14 residues. As DNA, the CDR3 is TGTGCCAGCAGCCTAGGGACCGGGTTAGGGGCTGAAGCTTTT. Protein product: CASSLGTGLGAEAF.

V and J are TRBV7-6 and TRBJ1-2, with D hard to call. The V gene's germline CDR1 is SGHVS and CDR2 FNYEAQ. The length of the CDR3 is 14 residues. V lost 2 bases to trimming and J lost 2 bases, with 9 bases between them. In DNA form, the CDR3 reads TGTGCCAGCAGCTTAAGGCACACAAACTATGGCTACACCTTC. The encoded protein is CASSLRHTNYGYTF.

Of note for this clonotype: This may be a read error: a much more frequent sequence differs by one nucleotide. The gene calls are TRBV27 and TRBJ1-1; D not resolved. The CDR3 totals 11 residues. Germline V CDR1 and CDR2: MNHEY, SMNVEV (reference sequence). V dropped 8 bases and J dropped 1 base, with 5 bases sitting between them. DNA of the CDR3: TGTGCCAGCGGGCCGAACACTGAAGCTTTCTTT. Residues: CASGPNTEAFF.

CDR3 residues: CASSLYSRARGYTF. The DNA for the CDR3 is TGTGCCAGCAGCTTATATTCTAGGGCCCGCGGCTACACCTTC. The chain has TRBV7-8 and TRBJ1-2; D is unresolved. The germline gives CDR1 SGHVS, CDR2 FQNEAQ. The V and J ends lost 2 bases and 8 bases respectively, with 15 bases between them. CDR3 size: 14 residues.

In the case of this clonotype: At one boundary the junction diverges from the germline segment, which might be a read error. The chain joins TRBV11-2 to TRBJ2-7, with 8 bases identical to TRBD1. The CDR3 sequence is 15 residues long. CDR1 and CDR2 from the germline V gene are SGHAT and FQNNGV. The CDR3 protein is CASGLSTGDFYEQYF. The DNA of the CDR3 is TGTGCCAGCGGCTTATCGACAGGGGACTTCTACGAGCAGTACTTC.

This clonotype was detected only a few times. The genes are TRBV7-9 and TRBJ2-1; 11 bases align to TRBD2. The CDR3 is 15 amino acids. The J segment lost 4 bases and the V segment lost 5 bases, leaving 4 bases of the junction unmatched. Germline loops: CDR1 SEHNR, CDR2 FQNEAQ (reference sequence). The CDR3 sequence is CASSELAGAYNEQFF. CDR3 in DNA: TGTGCCAGCAGCGAACTAGCGGGGGCTTACAATGAGCAGTTCTTC.

This clonotype is labeled as medium-sized. V gene TRBV7-8 combines with J gene TRBJ1-2; a weak D match, TRBD1 (6 bases). The CDR3 totals 14 residues. Germline V gives CDR1 SGHVS, CDR2 FQNEAQ. The ends were cut back, 3 bases at V and 4 bases at J, with 12 bases in the middle. The CDR3 DNA reads as TGTGCCAGCAGCTTCCCAGGGGAGGGCTATGGCTACACCTTC. This gives the protein CASSFPGEGYGYTF.

As regards this clonotype: This may be a read error, as it is one base from a much larger clone. V gene TRBV7-3 combines with J gene TRBJ1-3, with 8 bases identical to TRBD1. The CDR3 consists of 15 residues. Germline V CDR1 and CDR2: SGHTA, FQGTGA. The DNA of the CDR3 is TGTACCAGCAGCACCACAGGGGGTGCTGGAAACACCATATATTTT. As protein: CTSSTTGGAGNTIYF.

This clonotype has a handful of counts. CDR3 region: CASSSFLAGGTDTQYF. DNA of the CDR3: TGTGCCAGCAGCTCATTTCTAGCGGGGGGCACAGATACGCAGTATTTT. The chain employs TRBV7-6 and TRBJ2-3; TRBD2 agrees at 10 bases. CDR1 SGHVS and CDR2 FNYEAQ come from the germline V gene. The CDR3 has 16 amino acids. J was trimmed by 1 base and V by 4 bases; bases with no gene match: 5.

This clonotype was picked up a small number of times. The J gene is TRBJ2-7, the V gene TRBV7-9; D may correspond to TRBD1 or TRBD2 (6 bases each). This CDR3 region has 16 residues. Germline values: CDR1 SEHNR, CDR2 FQNEAQ (reference sequence). V lost 4 bases and J 9 bases, leaving 25 bases between the germline ends. The DNA of the CDR3 is TGTGCCAGCAGCTCGGAGGAGGGGACAAGACCTTTTGTGCAGTACGTC. It encodes CASSSEEGTRPFVQYV.

There are many counts of this clonotype. At one of its ends the junction is not consistent with the germline gene, which may arise from a read error. The chain carries TRBV7-2 and TRBJ1-2; weak D call: TRBD1 (5 bases). In germline, CDR1 is SGHTA, CDR2 FQGNSA. The CDR3 spans 12 residues. The CDR3 coding sequence is TGTGCCAGCAGCTCCGGGGGGGTGAACTCAGCCTTC. Residues: CASSSGGVNSAF.

This clonotype was counted a few times. The CDR3: CASSLSIPLGPRGEQYV. The CDR3 DNA reads as TGTGCCAGCAGTTTATCGATACCGTTAGGGCCCCGGGGTGAGCAGTACGTC. The V gene is TRBV27, the J gene TRBJ2-7; the D gene is possibly TRBD2 (5 bases). Germline CDR1 MNHEY, CDR2 SMNVEV (reference sequence). The CDR3 has 17 amino acids. Between the trimmed V and J ends, which lost 0 bases and 7 bases, there was a span of 22 bases.

CDR3 protein: CASSQDQGALGQPQHF. The CDR3 DNA is TGCGCCAGCAGCCAAGATCAGGGGGCTCTCGGTCAGCCCCAGCATTTT. J is TRBJ1-5 and V is TRBV4-1, with 8 bases matching TRBD1. The CDR3 is 16 residues long. The V gene end was trimmed by 0 bases and the J gene end by 6 bases; junction bases not matched to a gene: 7. CDR1 MGHRA and CDR2 YSYEKL come from the germline V gene.

The chain is built from TRBV18 and TRBJ2-7, with D possibly TRBD2 on 6 matching bases. Germline V gene sequence: CDR1 KGHSH, CDR2 LQKENI. The CDR3 extends over 14 amino acids. V lost 6 bases, J lost 1 base, and 13 bases lay in between. CDR3 amino acids: CASSLTSSSYEQYV. CDR3 bases: TGTGCCAGCTCGCTTACTAGCAGTTCCTACGAGCAGTACGTC.

This chain joins TRBV6-6 and TRBJ1-5; D might be TRBD1 (6 bases). From germline, CDR1 is MNHNY and CDR2 SVGAGI (reference sequence). V was clipped by 2 bases and J by 2 bases, with 13 bases between them. The CDR3 is 16 amino acids. The DNA of the CDR3 is TGTGCCAGCAGTTACCGGACAGCTAGCGGCAATCAGCCCCAGCATTTT. Residues: CASSYRTASGNQPQHF.

This chain links TRBV20-1 with TRBJ2-7; D perhaps matches TRBD1 (6 bases). This CDR3 region has 13 residues. The ends were cut back, 6 bases at V and 4 bases at J, with 16 bases in the middle. Per the germline V gene, CDR1 is DFQATT and CDR2 is SNEGSKA (reference sequence). DNA for the CDR3: TGCAGTGCAAACAGGGAGTCCCGATACGAGCAGTACGTC. Translating gives CSANRESRYEQYV.

The chain recombines TRBV29-1 with TRBJ2-2, with D possibly being TRBD1 (5 bases). Germline V lookup: CDR1 SQVTM, CDR2 ANQGSEA. The CDR3 extends over 12 amino acids. V lost 7 bases, J lost 5 bases, and 11 bases lay in between. Here the CDR3 DNA reads TGCAGCGCCCGAGCAGGGACCGGGGAGCTGTTTTTT. Protein sequence: CSARAGTGELFF.

The chain links TRBV11-3 to TRBJ2-3; 9 positions agree with TRBD1. Germline values: CDR1 SGHNT, CDR2 YENEEA. CDR3 size: 15 residues. V lost 4 bases, J lost 3 bases, and 5 bases stayed unmatched. The CDR3 coding sequence is TGTGCCAGCAGCTGGACCGGACAGGGGACAGATACGCAGTATTTT. Protein product: CASSWTGQGTDTQYF.

This clonotype was detected a few times. The chain joins TRBV7-9 to TRBJ1-5; 7 bases are a match to TRBD1. Germline lookup yields CDR1 SEHNR and CDR2 FQNEAQ (reference sequence). The ends lost 4 bases at V and 2 bases at J; junction bases unmatched: 5. CDR3 size: 15 residues. CDR3 loop: CASSSDRERNQPQHF. The DNA of the CDR3 is TGTGCCAGCAGCTCAGACAGGGAACGCAATCAGCCCCAGCATTTT.

This chain uses TRBV19 with TRBJ2-7; TRBD2 aligns across 7 bases. This CDR3 spans 14 amino acids. Trimming took 5 bases from V and 0 from J; bases not matched to a gene: 4. Looked up from germline, CDR1 is LNHDA and CDR2 is SQIVND (reference sequence). Written as DNA, the CDR3 is TGTGCCAGTAGTGTAGCGGGCTTCTCCTACGAGCAGTACTTC. It codes for CASSVAGFSYEQYF.

This clonotype was detected only a few times. The rearrangement joins TRBV7-3 to TRBJ2-1, with TRBD1 matching 7 bases. The CDR3 covers 14 residues. CDR1 and CDR2 from the germline V gene are SGHTA and FQGTGA. V trimming: 1 base; J trimming: 6 bases; junction bases outside the gene matches: 3. CDR3: CASSLMGQSNEQFF. CDR3 DNA sequence: TGTGCCAGCAGCTTAATGGGACAGAGCAATGAGCAGTTCTTC. The full variable domain, in which reference TRBV7-3 and TRBJ2-1 provide the parts outside the CDR3, is GAGVSQTPSNKVTEKGKYVELRCDPISGHTALYWYRQSLGQGPEFLIYFQGTGAADDSGLPNDRFFAVRPEGSVSTLKIQRTERGDSAVYLCASSLMGQSNEQFFGPGTRLTVL.

With respect to this clonotype: One junction end disagrees with the germline gene, perhaps due to a read error. The V and J genes are TRBV27 and TRBJ1-5, with D maybe TRBD1 (6 bases). The CDR3 covers 14 residues. The germline CDR1 and CDR2 sequences are MNHEY and SMNVEV (reference sequence). Here the CDR3 reads CDSSLTKGGQPQHF. The CDR3 coding sequence is TGTGACAGCAGTTTAACGAAGGGGGGTCAGCCCCAGCATTTT.

The genes are TRBV12-3 or TRBV12-4 and TRBJ2-3, with TRBD1 as a possible D gene (6 bases). V gave up 5 bases and J gave up 2 bases, with 14 bases separating them. CDR3 length: 15 residues. The CDR3 reads CASSPWGPLTDTQYF. CDR3 nucleotides: TGTGCCAGCAGTCCCTGGGGGCCTCTCACAGATACGCAGTATTTT.

The chain employs TRBV5-4 and TRBJ2-3, with 12 bases fitting TRBD1. The CDR3 consists of 16 residues. V lost 2 bases, J lost 5 bases, and 6 bases stayed unmatched. From germline, CDR1 is SGHNT and CDR2 YYREEE (reference sequence). CDR3 sequence (DNA): TGTGCCAGCAGCTTCTGGGACAGGGGGCGAGGAGATACGCAGTATTTT. Protein: CASSFWDRGRGDTQYF.

DNA for the CDR3: TGTGCCAGCAGCCCCCCAAAGGGCCGCGGCGGCACTGAAGCTTTCTTT. The encoded protein is CASSPPKGRGGTEAFF. The chain is built from TRBV11-2 and TRBJ1-1; D is unclear. V shed 5 bases and J shed 4 bases, with 20 bases lying between them. This CDR3 has 16 amino acids. CDR1 is SGHAT and CDR2 is FQNNGV in the germline V gene.

To note about this clonotype: A much larger clone lies a single base off, so this may be a read error. V gene TRBV6-6 combines with J gene TRBJ2-1; D is unresolved. Trimming shortened V by 8 bases and J by 7 bases, and 12 bases separated the two germline ends. Germline CDR1 is MNHNY and CDR2 is SVGAGI (reference sequence). The CDR3 length is 12 residues. The CDR3 sequence: CASQILANEQFF. CDR3 DNA sequence: TGTGCCAGCCAAATTCTGGCGAATGAGCAGTTCTTC.

In its sample, this clonotype was seen a few times. The chain is built from TRBV4-1 and TRBJ1-2; the D gene is possibly TRBD1 (5 bases). Trimming cost V 0 bases and J 8 bases, with 10 bases left between them. The CDR3 loop spans 13 amino acids. Per the germline V gene, CDR1 is MGHRA and CDR2 is YSYEKL. The chain's CDR3 is CASSQDGDRGYTF. CDR3 nucleotides: TGCGCCAGCAGCCAAGATGGTGACAGAGGCTACACCTTC.

The chain employs TRBV11-3 and TRBJ2-4, with D maybe TRBD2 (7 bases). The CDR3 extends over 16 amino acids. V gave up 5 bases and J gave up 3 bases, with 17 bases separating them. The germline V gene has CDR1 SGHNT and CDR2 YENEEA. Written as DNA, the CDR3 is TGTGCCAGCAGCCTAAAGGGGGGGGGCCGCAAAAACATTCAGTACTTC. Translating it yields CASSLKGGGRKNIQYF. The variable domain in full, completed from reference TRBV11-3 and TRBJ2-4, reads EAGVVQSPRYKIIEKKQPVAFWCNPISGHNTLYWYLQNLGQGPELLIRYENEEAVDDSQLPKDRFSAERLKGVDSTLKIQPAELGDSAVYLCASSLKGGGRKNIQYFGAGTRLSVL.

The chain joins TRBV11-3 to TRBJ2-2, with D possibly TRBD2 on 5 matching bases. CDR1 and CDR2 from the germline V gene are SGHNT and YENEEA. Trimming stripped 4 bases from V and 1 base from J, with 10 bases between. The CDR3 totals 15 residues. The DNA of the CDR3 is TGTGCCAGCAGCTCAGGTGCGGGGAACACCGGGGAGCTGTTTTTT. Its translation: CASSSGAGNTGELFF.